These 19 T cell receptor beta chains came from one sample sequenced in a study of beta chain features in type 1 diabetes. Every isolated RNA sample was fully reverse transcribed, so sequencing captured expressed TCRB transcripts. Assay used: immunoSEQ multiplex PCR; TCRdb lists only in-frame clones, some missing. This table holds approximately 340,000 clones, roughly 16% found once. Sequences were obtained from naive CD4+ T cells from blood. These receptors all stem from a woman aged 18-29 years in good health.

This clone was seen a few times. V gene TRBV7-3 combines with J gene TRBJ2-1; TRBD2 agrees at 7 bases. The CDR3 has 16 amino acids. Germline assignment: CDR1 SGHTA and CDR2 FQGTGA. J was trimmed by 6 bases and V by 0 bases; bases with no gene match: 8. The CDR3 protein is CASSLTLVAGPNEQFF. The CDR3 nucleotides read TGTGCCAGCAGCTTAACGTTAGTAGCGGGCCCCAATGAGCAGTTCTTC.

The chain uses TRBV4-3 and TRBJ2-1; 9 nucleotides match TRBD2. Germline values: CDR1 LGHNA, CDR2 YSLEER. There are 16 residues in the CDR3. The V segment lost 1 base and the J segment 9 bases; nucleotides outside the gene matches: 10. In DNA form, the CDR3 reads TGCGCCAGCAGCCAAGCCTCCCGTAGCGGGAGTGGTGAGCAGTTCTTC. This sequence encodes CASSQASRSGSGEQFF.

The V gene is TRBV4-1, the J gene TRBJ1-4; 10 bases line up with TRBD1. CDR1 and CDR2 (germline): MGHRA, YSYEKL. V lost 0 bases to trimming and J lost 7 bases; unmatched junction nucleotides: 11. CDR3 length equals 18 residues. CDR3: CASSQDGTGERFGEKLFF. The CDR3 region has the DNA TGCGCCAGCAGCCAAGATGGGACAGGGGAACGTTTCGGTGAAAAACTGTTTTTT.

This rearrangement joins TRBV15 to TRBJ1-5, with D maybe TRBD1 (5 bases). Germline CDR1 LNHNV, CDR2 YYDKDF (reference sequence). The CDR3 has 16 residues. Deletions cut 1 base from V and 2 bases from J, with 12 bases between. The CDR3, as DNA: TGTGCCACCAGCAGAGGGAAAGGGGAGGGCAATCAGCCCCAGCATTTT. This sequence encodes CATSRGKGEGNQPQHF.

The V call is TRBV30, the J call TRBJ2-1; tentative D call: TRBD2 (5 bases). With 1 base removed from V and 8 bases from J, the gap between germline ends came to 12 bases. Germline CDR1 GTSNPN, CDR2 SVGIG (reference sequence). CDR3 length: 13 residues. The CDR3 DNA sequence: TGTGCCTGGAGTGGGACCGGAGCGGATGAGCAGTTCTTC. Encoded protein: CAWSGTGADEQFF.

The CDR3 loop reads CASSPMGLYEQYF. The CDR3 DNA sequence: TGTGCCAGCTCTCCCATGGGGCTCTACGAGCAGTACTTC. V and J are TRBV18 and TRBJ2-7; D perhaps matches TRBD1 (5 bases). Per the germline V gene, CDR1 is KGHSH and CDR2 is LQKENI. The CDR3 has 13 residues. The V gene lost 6 bases and the J gene lost 3 bases, with 12 bases spanning the gap.

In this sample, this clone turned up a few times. CDR3 DNA sequence: TGTGCCAGCAGCTCTCAATTCCGGGACAGGGATTCGCAGCCCCAGCATTTT. Its protein is CASSSQFRDRDSQPQHF. The J gene is TRBJ1-5, the V gene TRBV5-6, with 9 nucleotides matching TRBD1. CDR1 is SGHDT and CDR2 is YYEEEE in the germline V gene. Unmatched junction bases numbered 14, after V lost 3 bases and J lost 7 bases. There are 17 residues in the CDR3.

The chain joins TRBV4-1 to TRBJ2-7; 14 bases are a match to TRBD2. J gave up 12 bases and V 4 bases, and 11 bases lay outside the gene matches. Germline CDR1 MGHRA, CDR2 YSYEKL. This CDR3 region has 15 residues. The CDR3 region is CASSRTDGTSGSMYF. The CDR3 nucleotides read TGCGCCAGCAGCCGTACAGATGGGACTAGCGGGAGTATGTACTTC.

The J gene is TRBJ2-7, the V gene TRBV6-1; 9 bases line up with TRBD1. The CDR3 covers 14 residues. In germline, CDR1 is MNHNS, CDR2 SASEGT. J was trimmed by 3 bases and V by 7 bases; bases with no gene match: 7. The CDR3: CASIRDREFYEQYF. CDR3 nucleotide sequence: TGTGCCAGCATCCGGGACAGGGAATTCTACGAGCAGTACTTC.

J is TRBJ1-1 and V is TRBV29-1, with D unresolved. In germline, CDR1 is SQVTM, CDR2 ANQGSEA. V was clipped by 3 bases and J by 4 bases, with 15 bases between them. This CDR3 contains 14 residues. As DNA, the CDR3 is TGCAGCGTTGATTCGGTTATCCGGGGCACTGAAGCTTTCTTT. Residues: CSVDSVIRGTEAFF. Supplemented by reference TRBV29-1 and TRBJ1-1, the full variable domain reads SAVISQKPSRDICQRGTSLTIQCQVDSQVTMMFWYRQQPGQSLTLIATANQGSEATYESGFVIDKFPISRPNLTFSTLTVSNMSPEDSSIYLCSVDSVIRGTEAFFGQGTRLTVV.

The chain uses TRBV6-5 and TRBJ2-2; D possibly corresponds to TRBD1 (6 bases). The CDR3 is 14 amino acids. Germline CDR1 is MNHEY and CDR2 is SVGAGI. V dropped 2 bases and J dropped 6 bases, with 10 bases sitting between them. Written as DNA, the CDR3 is TGTGCCAGCAGTTACCGTCCAGGGGCCGGGGAGCTGTTTTTT. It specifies CASSYRPGAGELFF.

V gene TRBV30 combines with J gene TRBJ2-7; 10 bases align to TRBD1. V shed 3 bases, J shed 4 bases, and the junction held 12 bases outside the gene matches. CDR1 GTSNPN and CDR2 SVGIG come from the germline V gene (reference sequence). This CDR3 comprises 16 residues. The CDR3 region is CAWREHWTGGSYEQYF. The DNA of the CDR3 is TGTGCCTGGAGAGAACATTGGACAGGGGGTAGTTACGAGCAGTACTTC.

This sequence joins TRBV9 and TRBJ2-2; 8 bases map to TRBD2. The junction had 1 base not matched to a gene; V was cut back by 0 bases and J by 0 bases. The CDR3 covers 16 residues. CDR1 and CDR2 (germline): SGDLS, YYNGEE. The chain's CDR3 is CASSVGGLANTGELFF. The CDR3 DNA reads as TGTGCCAGCAGCGTAGGGGGACTAGCGAACACCGGGGAGCTGTTTTTT.

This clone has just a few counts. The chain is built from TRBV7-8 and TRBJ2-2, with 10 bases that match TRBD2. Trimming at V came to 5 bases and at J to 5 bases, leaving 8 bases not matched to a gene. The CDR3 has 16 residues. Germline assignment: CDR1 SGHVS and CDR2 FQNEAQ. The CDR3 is CASSPRAGGGTGELFF. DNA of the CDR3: TGTGCCAGCAGCCCGAGAGCGGGAGGGGGAACCGGGGAGCTGTTTTTT.

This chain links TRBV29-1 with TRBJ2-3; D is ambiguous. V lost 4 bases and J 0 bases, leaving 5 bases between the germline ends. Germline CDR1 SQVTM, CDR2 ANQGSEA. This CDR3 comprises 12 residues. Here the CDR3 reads CSVGESTDTQYF. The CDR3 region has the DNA TGCAGCGTTGGCGAAAGCACAGATACGCAGTATTTT.

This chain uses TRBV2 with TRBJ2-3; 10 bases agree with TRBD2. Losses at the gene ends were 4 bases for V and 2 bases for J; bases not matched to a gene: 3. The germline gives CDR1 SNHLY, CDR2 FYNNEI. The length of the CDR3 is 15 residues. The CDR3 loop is CASSVLAGYTDTQYF. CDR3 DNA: TGTGCCAGCAGTGTACTAGCGGGATACACAGATACGCAGTATTTT.

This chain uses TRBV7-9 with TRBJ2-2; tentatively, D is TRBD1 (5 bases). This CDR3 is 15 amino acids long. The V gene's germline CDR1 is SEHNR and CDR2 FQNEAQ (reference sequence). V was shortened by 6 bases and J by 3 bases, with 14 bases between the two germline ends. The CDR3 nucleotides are TGTGCCAGCAGACCCCTCAGGGTTGACACCGGGGAGCTGTTTTTT. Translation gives CASRPLRVDTGELFF.

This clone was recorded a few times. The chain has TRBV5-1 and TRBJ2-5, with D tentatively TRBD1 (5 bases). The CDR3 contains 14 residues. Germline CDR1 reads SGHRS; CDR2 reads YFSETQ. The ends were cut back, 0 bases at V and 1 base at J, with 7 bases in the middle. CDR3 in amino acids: CASSLARVQETQYF. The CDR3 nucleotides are TGCGCCAGCAGCTTGGCCAGGGTCCAAGAGACCCAGTACTTC.

The CDR3 DNA is TGCGCCAGCAGCCAGGTGGGGGCCCCCACAGATACGCAGTATTTT. Its protein product is CASSQVGAPTDTQYF. The genes are TRBV4-1 and TRBJ2-3; a possible D gene is TRBD1 (6 bases). From germline, CDR1 is MGHRA and CDR2 YSYEKL. Trimming shortened V by 3 bases and J by 2 bases, and 12 bases separated the two germline ends. The CDR3 has 15 residues.